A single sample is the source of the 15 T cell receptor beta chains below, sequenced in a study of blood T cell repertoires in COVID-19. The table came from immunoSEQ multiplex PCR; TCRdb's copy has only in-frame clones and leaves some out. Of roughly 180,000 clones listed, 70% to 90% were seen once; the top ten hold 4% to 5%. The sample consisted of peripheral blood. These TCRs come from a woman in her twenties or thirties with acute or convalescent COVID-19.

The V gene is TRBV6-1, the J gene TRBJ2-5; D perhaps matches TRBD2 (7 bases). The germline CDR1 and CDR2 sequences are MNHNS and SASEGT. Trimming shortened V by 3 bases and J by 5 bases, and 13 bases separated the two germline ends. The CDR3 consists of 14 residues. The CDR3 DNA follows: TGTGCCAGCAGTGAGGGGGGGGCAACTGAGACCCAGTACTTC. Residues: CASSEGGATETQYF.

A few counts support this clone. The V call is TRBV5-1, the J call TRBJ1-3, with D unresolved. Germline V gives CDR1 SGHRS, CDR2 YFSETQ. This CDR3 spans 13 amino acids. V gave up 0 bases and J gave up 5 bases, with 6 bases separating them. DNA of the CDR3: TGCGCCAGCAGCTTGGACGGTAGAAACACCATATATTTT. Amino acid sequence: CASSLDGRNTIYF.

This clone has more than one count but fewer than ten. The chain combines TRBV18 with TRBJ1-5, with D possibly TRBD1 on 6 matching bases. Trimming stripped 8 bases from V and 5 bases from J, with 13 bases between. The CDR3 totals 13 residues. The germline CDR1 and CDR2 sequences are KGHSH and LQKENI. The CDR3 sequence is CASATGNYQPQHF. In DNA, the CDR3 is TGTGCCAGCGCCACAGGGAATTATCAGCCCCAGCATTTT.

As DNA, the CDR3 is TGTGCCAGCTCACCAAACCGGGAGACCCAGTACTTC. It yields the protein CASSPNRETQYF. The rearrangement uses TRBV18 and TRBJ2-5; D remains unclear. This CDR3 region has 12 residues. The V gene lost 2 bases and the J gene lost 5 bases, with 6 bases spanning the gap. Germline assignment: CDR1 KGHSH and CDR2 LQKENI.

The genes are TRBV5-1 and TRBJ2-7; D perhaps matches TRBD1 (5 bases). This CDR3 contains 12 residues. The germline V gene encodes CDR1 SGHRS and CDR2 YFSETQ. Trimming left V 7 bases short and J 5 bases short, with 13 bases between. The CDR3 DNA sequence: TGCGCCAGCGCGTTAGGCAGGGACGAGCAGTACTTC. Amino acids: CASALGRDEQYF.

The CDR3 loop reads CASSGTVNEKLFF. CDR3 nucleotide sequence: TGTGCCAGCAGCGGGACAGTTAATGAAAAACTGTTTTTT. The J gene is TRBJ1-4, the V gene TRBV27; 7 nucleotides agree with TRBD1. CDR3 length: 13 residues. Germline lookup yields CDR1 MNHEY and CDR2 SMNVEV (reference sequence). V shed 6 bases and J 4 bases; nucleotides not matched to a gene: 2. Drawing the rest from reference TRBV27 and TRBJ1-4, the complete variable domain is EAQVTQNPRYLITVTGKKLTVTCSQNMNHEYMSWYRQDPGLGLRQIYYSMNVEVTDKGDVPEGYKVSRKEKRNFPLILESPSPNQTSLYFCASSGTVNEKLFFGSGTQLSVL.

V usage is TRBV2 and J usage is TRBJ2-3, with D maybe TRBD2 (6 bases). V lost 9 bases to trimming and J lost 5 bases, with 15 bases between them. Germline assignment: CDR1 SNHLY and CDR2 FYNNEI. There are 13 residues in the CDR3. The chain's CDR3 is CARGGTVRDTQYF. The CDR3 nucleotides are TGTGCCAGGGGAGGAACAGTTCGAGATACGCAGTATTTT.

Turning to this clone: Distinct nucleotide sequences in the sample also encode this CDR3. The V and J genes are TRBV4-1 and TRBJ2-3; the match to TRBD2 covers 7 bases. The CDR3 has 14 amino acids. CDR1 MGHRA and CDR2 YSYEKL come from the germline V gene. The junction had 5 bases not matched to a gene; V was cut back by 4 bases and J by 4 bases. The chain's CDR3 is CASSPRLAADTQYF. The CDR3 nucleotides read TGCGCCAGCAGCCCGAGACTAGCTGCAGATACGCAGTATTTT.

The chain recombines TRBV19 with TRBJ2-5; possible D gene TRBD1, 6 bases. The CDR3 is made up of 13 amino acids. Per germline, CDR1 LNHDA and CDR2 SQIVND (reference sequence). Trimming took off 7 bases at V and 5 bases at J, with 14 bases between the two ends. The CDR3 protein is CASNGQRSETQYF. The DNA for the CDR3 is TGTGCCAGTAATGGACAGCGGTCGGAGACCCAGTACTTC.

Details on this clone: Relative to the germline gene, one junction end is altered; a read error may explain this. The CDR3 here is CASSQEVRRHMQDF. CDR3 bases: TGCGCCAGCAGCCAAGAGGTGCGTAGACATATGCAAGACTTC. The V call is TRBV4-1, the J call TRBJ2-7; D gene ambiguous. CDR1 is MGHRA, CDR2 YSYEKL, per germline. The CDR3 sequence is 14 residues long.

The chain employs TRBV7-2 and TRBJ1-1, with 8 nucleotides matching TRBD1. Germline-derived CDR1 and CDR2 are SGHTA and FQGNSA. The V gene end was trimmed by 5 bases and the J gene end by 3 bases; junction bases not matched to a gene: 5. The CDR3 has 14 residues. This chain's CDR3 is CASSLRTGYTEAFF. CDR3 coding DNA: TGTGCCAGCAGCCTCAGGACAGGGTACACTGAAGCTTTCTTT.

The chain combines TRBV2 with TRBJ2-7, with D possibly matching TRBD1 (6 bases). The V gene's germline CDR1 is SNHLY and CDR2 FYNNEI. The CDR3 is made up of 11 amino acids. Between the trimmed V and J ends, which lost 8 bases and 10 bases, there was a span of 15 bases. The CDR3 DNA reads TGTGCCAGCGGAATGATGGACAGCCAGTACTTC. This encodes CASGMMDSQYF.

DNA for the CDR3: TGTGCCAGCAGTGCTGGTAACTGGAACACCGGGGAGCTGTTTTTT. Amino acid sequence: CASSAGNWNTGELFF. The V and J genes are TRBV2 and TRBJ2-2; D gene unclear. V shed 4 bases and J shed 1 base, with 10 bases lying between them. The CDR3 length is 15 residues. Germline V gene data show CDR1 as SNHLY and CDR2 as FYNNEI.

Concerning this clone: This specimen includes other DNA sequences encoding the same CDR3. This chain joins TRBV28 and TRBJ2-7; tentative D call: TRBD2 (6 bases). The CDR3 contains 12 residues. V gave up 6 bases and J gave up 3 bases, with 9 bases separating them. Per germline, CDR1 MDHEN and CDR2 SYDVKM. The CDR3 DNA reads TGTGCCAGCAGCCTCGGGGGCTACGAGCAGTACTTC. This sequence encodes CASSLGGYEQYF.

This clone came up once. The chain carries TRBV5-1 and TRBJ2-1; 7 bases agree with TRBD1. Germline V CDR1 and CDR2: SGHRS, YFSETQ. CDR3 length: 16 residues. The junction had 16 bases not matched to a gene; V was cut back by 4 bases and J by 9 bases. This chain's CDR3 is CASSPRQGLGIGEQFF. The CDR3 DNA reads TGCGCCAGCAGCCCAAGACAGGGTTTGGGAATTGGTGAGCAGTTCTTC.